These 18 T cell receptor beta chains originate from one sample sequenced in a study of human T cells and chemical hapten exposure. TCRdb re-derived calls from the RACE reads in MiXCR, one entry per CDR3 protein. The table shows approximately 100,000 distinct CDR3 sequences, with 11% occurring only once. Time point given: patch test 1, 2 weeks after DPC sensitization. The treatment here: therapeutic diphenylcyclopropenone sensitization with weekly scalp DPC. This sample comprised whole blood, obtained in connection with sensitization to the hapten diphenylcyclopropenone (DPC). These TCRs come from a middle-aged woman with alopecia areata. Some clones in this sample may be carry-over from other donors' samples.

This clonotype was seen many times. The rearrangement uses TRBV30 and TRBJ2-1; tentatively, D is TRBD1 (6 bases). The germline V and J ends were trimmed by 2 bases and 6 bases, with 11 bases remaining between them. This CDR3 region has 13 residues. Germline V gives CDR1 GTSNPN, CDR2 SVGIG (reference sequence). DNA for the CDR3: TGTGCCTGGAGTCCTAACAGGGTCAATGAGCAGTTCTTC. Translation gives CAWSPNRVNEQFF.

This chain uses TRBV28 with TRBJ2-3; D is uncertain. The CDR3 has 16 residues. CDR1 is MDHEN and CDR2 is SYDVKM in the germline V gene. V was shortened by 5 bases and J by 0 bases, with 15 bases between the two germline ends. DNA for the CDR3: TGTGCCAGCAGTGTAGATGACTTCGCTAGCACAGATACGCAGTATTTT. It translates to CASSVDDFASTDTQYF.

The chain is built from TRBV29-1 and TRBJ2-2, with D perhaps TRBD2 (5 bases). In germline, CDR1 is SQVTM, CDR2 ANQGSEA. The CDR3 has 14 amino acids. V lost 4 bases to trimming and J lost 2 bases, with 11 bases between them. The DNA of the CDR3 is TGCAGCGTTGTGTGGCGGGCCAACACCGGGGAGCTGTTTTTT. This translates into CSVVWRANTGELFF.

This clonotype has a count of ten or more. The chain uses TRBV19 and TRBJ1-2; 7 bases are a match to TRBD1. This CDR3 has 15 residues. Germline lookup yields CDR1 LNHDA and CDR2 SQIVND (reference sequence). V shed 5 bases and J 8 bases; nucleotides not matched to a gene: 14. DNA for the CDR3: TGTGCCAGTAGTGTCAGAGACAGGGAGTCGCGCGGCTACACCTTC. Translating it yields CASSVRDRESRGYTF.

This clonotype was found many times. The CDR3 is CASSLMGEGQPQHF. CDR3 DNA sequence: TGTGCCAGCAGTTTAATGGGAGAGGGGCAGCCCCAGCATTTT. This chain connects TRBV28 to TRBJ1-5; D may be TRBD1 (5 bases). Trimming removed 2 bases at V and 7 bases at J, with 12 bases between. The CDR3 loop spans 14 amino acids. CDR1 is MDHEN and CDR2 is SYDVKM in the germline V gene.

The table lists this clonotype with many counts. The rearrangement joins TRBV27 to TRBJ1-1; maybe TRBD1 (5 bases). Trimming pared 8 bases from V and 5 bases from J, leaving 15 bases between. Germline CDR1 is MNHEY and CDR2 is SMNVEV (reference sequence). The CDR3 runs 13 residues. The CDR3 nucleotides are TGTGCCAGCTTCCGGGGGGAAGGTACTGAAGCTTTCTTT. This translates into CASFRGEGTEAFF.

The V and J genes are TRBV5-6 and TRBJ2-7; no definite D call. The CDR3 spans 14 residues. In germline, CDR1 is SGHDT, CDR2 YYEEEE. The V gene lost 0 bases and the J gene lost 4 bases, with 11 bases spanning the gap. CDR3 coding DNA: TGTGCCAGCAGCTTGGATGACGGCAGTTACGAGCAGTACTTC. Translating it yields CASSLDDGSYEQYF.

This clonotype has ten or more counts. CDR3 sequence (DNA): TGTGCCAGCAGTCGAGCAGGGGTCCTTGAGGAGACCCAGTACTTC. Amino acids: CASSRAGVLEETQYF. This chain uses TRBV28 with TRBJ2-5; D is perhaps TRBD1 (6 bases). Germline CDR1 MDHEN, CDR2 SYDVKM. The CDR3 is 15 residues long. Trimming cost V 5 bases and J 5 bases, with 18 bases left between them.

The chain recombines TRBV5-6 with TRBJ2-5; D might be TRBD1 or TRBD2, each matching 5 bases. This CDR3 contains 14 residues. CDR1 and CDR2 from the germline V gene are SGHDT and YYEEEE. The V end lost 4 bases, the J end lost 5 bases, and 15 bases lay between the germline ends. CDR3 in amino acids: CASSPRGDSETQYF. DNA for the CDR3: TGTGCCAGCAGCCCAAGGGGAGATTCTGAGACCCAGTACTTC.

This clonotype has more than one count but fewer than ten. This rearrangement joins TRBV9 to TRBJ1-1; tentative D call: TRBD1 (5 bases). The CDR3 covers 14 residues. V was cut by 2 bases and J by 4 bases, with 12 bases left in between. Germline CDR1 reads SGDLS; CDR2 reads YYNGEE. CDR3 in DNA: TGTGCCAGCAGCGTGGGACGCATGACCACTGAAGCTTTCTTT. Its protein is CASSVGRMTTEAFF.

This clonotype was seen many times. The CDR3 loop is CASSLDTNYGYTF. The CDR3 region has the DNA TGTGCCAGCAGCCTGGACACCAACTATGGCTACACCTTC. The rearrangement links TRBV7-2 to TRBJ1-2, with a weak D call TRBD1 (5 bases). Trimming pared 5 bases from V and 2 bases from J, leaving 9 bases between. Germline assignment: CDR1 SGHTA and CDR2 FQGNSA. This CDR3 region has 13 residues.

Ten or more counts support this clonotype. CDR3: CSGGGPHEQYF. As DNA, the CDR3 is TGCAGCGGCGGAGGGCCCCACGAGCAGTACTTC. The V gene is TRBV29-1, the J gene TRBJ2-7, with D tentatively TRBD2 (6 bases). The germline V gene encodes CDR1 SQVTM and CDR2 ANQGSEA. Trimming removed 7 bases at V and 5 bases at J, with 12 bases between. This CDR3 comprises 11 residues.

This clonotype has a count of ten or more. V usage is TRBV12-3 or TRBV12-4 and J usage is TRBJ2-3; D may be TRBD2 (6 bases). Trimming took 2 bases from V and 0 from J, leaving 15 bases between them. This CDR3 region has 17 residues. CDR3 amino acids: CASSLRGASESTDTQYF. CDR3 DNA sequence: TGTGCCAGCAGTTTACGTGGGGCTAGCGAGAGCACAGATACGCAGTATTTT.

The chain has TRBV10-3 and TRBJ1-2; TRBD1 matches 9 bases. The CDR3 is made up of 16 amino acids. Germline CDR1 reads ENHRY; CDR2 reads SYGVKD. V was clipped by 2 bases and J by 3 bases; unmatched bases: 7. CDR3 nucleotide sequence: TGTGCCATCAGTGAGACAACAGGGGGCGACGACTATGGCTACACCTTC. Translating it yields CAISETTGGDDYGYTF.

The chain carries TRBV20-1 and TRBJ2-3; the D gene is possibly TRBD1 (6 bases). Germline-derived CDR1 and CDR2 are DFQATT and SNEGSKA (reference sequence). V was cut by 6 bases and J by 4 bases, with 23 bases left in between. This CDR3 is built from 16 residues. The CDR3, as DNA: TGCAGTGCCTCGGGGTCCGGGCCCCACAGGGCAGATACGCAGTATTTT. As protein: CSASGSGPHRADTQYF.

This clonotype was counted at least ten times. V usage is TRBV20-1 and J usage is TRBJ2-7; 9 bases are shared with TRBD2. The CDR3 spans 17 residues. Germline CDR1 is DFQATT and CDR2 is SNEGSKA (reference sequence). J gave up 3 bases and V 3 bases, and 15 bases lay outside the gene matches. The CDR3 nucleotides read TGCAGTGCTAGTCCCCCCCGGGGAGCGGGAGGCCGCTACGAGCAGTACTTC. This translates into CSASPPRGAGGRYEQYF.

The chain recombines TRBV6-1 with TRBJ2-3, with 11 bases aligning to TRBD2. The CDR3 consists of 18 residues. V shed 6 bases, J shed 3 bases, and the junction held 14 bases outside the gene matches. Germline loops: CDR1 MNHNS, CDR2 SASEGT. The CDR3 DNA is TGTGCCAGCAGACCCAGATTACTAGCGGGGGCGGGGACAGATACGCAGTATTTT. Protein sequence: CASRPRLLAGAGTDTQYF.

The sample holds a few counts of this clonotype. The gene calls are TRBV7-9 and TRBJ1-2; 8 nucleotides agree with TRBD1. The CDR3 loop spans 15 amino acids. J was trimmed by 3 bases and V by 5 bases; bases with no gene match: 8. The germline V gene encodes CDR1 SEHNR and CDR2 FQNEAQ (reference sequence). In nucleotides, the CDR3 is TGTGCCAGCAGCCGAGGACAGGGTATTTACTATGGCTACACCTTC. This gives the protein CASSRGQGIYYGYTF.